These T cell receptor beta chains were read from a single sample in a study of beta chain features in type 1 diabetes. The assay was immunoSEQ multiplex PCR, and TCRdb's table has in-frame clones only and misses some. Among about 370,000 clones, over 8.5% were seen once, and the ten largest hold about 0.64%. Material: central memory CD4+ T cells from blood. The receptors stem from a man aged 30 to 45 with type 1 diabetes. Each CDR3 is given with its conserved first and last residue. A D gene is named only where the DNA matches it firmly. Size values are once, few and many counts, or a class for expanded clones, and some rows have none.

CDR3 DNA	CDR3 protein	J gene	CDR3 length	clone size	V gene	D gene
TGTGCCAGCACACTAGCGGTTAAGGTCGATGAGCAGTTCTTC	CASTLAVKVDEQFF	TRBJ2-1	14	many	TRBV5-6	TRBD2
TGTGCCAGCAGCTATAACCCACAAGAGACCCAGTACTTC	CASSYNPQETQYF	TRBJ2-5	13	.	TRBV11-2	.
TGTGCCAGCAGCGTTTCGGGGGGCGAAATACAGCAGTACTTC	CASSVSGGEIQQYF	TRBJ2-7	14	.	TRBV9	.
TGTGCCAGCAGTTCCCAGACAGGCGGTGAAGCTTTCTTT	CASSSQTGGEAFF	TRBJ1-1	13	few	TRBV27	.
TGTGCCAGCTCAGTACAGGGCTCCTACGAGCAGTACTTC	CASSVQGSYEQYF	TRBJ2-7	13	few	TRBV18	.
TGCAGCAAGACAGTGACCAACACAGATACGCAGTATTTT	CSKTVTNTDTQYF	TRBJ2-3	13	few	TRBV29-1	.
TGTGCCAGCAGCCAAGGCCAGGGAAATCAGCCCCAGCATTTT	CASSQGQGNQPQHF	TRBJ1-5	14	few	TRBV5-4	.
TGTGCCAGCAGCGATTATTTGGATGAGCAGTTCTTC	CASSDYLDEQFF	TRBJ2-1	12	.	TRBV11-2	.
TGTGCCAGCCAAACGGACAGGGAAAAGATGGCTAATGAAAAACTGTTTTTT	CASQTDREKMANEKLFF	TRBJ1-4	17	.	TRBV14	TRBD1
TGTGCCAGCAGCTTAGACCAAGGGGGCTTGGTATCCGGGGAGCTGTTTTTT	CASSLDQGGLVSGELFF	TRBJ2-2	17	.	TRBV11-3	TRBD1
TGCGCCAGCAGCCAAACTAGCGGTCCCTACAATGAGCAGTTCTTC	CASSQTSGPYNEQFF	TRBJ2-1	15	.	TRBV4-3	TRBD2
TGTGCCAGCAGCCAAGGGTTCCATGGCTACACCTTC	CASSQGFHGYTF	TRBJ1-2	12	many	TRBV14	.
TGTGCCAGCAGTGTCAGGGGCACGGGAGAGCAGTTCTTC	CASSVRGTGEQFF	TRBJ2-1	13	many	TRBV2	.
TGTGCCTGGAGTGTACTGCAGGGCAATGAGCAGTTCTTC	CAWSVLQGNEQFF	TRBJ2-1	13	.	TRBV30	.
TGTGCCAGCAGCTTAGGGTCGGGAATGAGCACTGAAGCTTTCTTT	CASSLGSGMSTEAFF	TRBJ1-1	15	few	TRBV7-2	.
TGTGCCAGTAGTATAGAACAATTTAGCCATGAGCAGTTCTTC	CASSIEQFSHEQFF	TRBJ2-1	14	many	TRBV19	.
TGTGCCAGCAGCCTCAAGCTGGGTTATAGGGACACCGGGGAGCTGTTTTTT	CASSLKLGYRDTGELFF	TRBJ2-2	17	few	TRBV7-2	.
TGTGCCAGCAGTTCCCCCGCCAGGGGGGCCTATGGCTACACCTTC	CASSSPARGAYGYTF	TRBJ1-2	15	few	TRBV27	TRBD1
TGTGCCAGCAGTGCCGTGACTGTGGACTTC	CASSAVTVDF	TRBJ1-2	10	many	TRBV2	.
TGTGCCAGCACCCAGGGGTTCACCGGGGAGCTGTTTTTT	CASTQGFTGELFF	TRBJ2-2	13	.	TRBV5-5	.
TGCGCCAGCAGCCCTCTAGCGGGAGTGTACAATGAGCAGTTCTTC	CASSPLAGVYNEQFF	TRBJ2-1	15	.	TRBV4-3	TRBD2
TGTGCCAGCAGCAGCTCCCCCCAGGGGGCCTCCTACGAGCAGTACTTC	CASSSSPQGASYEQYF	TRBJ2-7	16	few	TRBV5-4	TRBD1
TGTGCCAGTGGTCCGGGACAGGGGGCCTACGAGCAGTACTTC	CASGPGQGAYEQYF	TRBJ2-7	14	few	TRBV19	TRBD1
TGTGCCAGCAGCCAAGATAGGGGGACAGGGGGCGGATATGGCAATGGCTACACCTTC	CASSQDRGTGGGYGNGYTF	TRBJ1-2	19	.	TRBV4-2	TRBD1
TGCGCCAGCCTCCCAACGGGTCCGTCCGGGGCCAACGTCCTGACTTTC	CASLPTGPSGANVLTF	TRBJ2-6	16	.	TRBV5-1	.
TGTGCCAGCAGTTTAGTGCTAGCGGGGCTCAATGAGCAGTTCTTC	CASSLVLAGLNEQFF	TRBJ2-1	15	few	TRBV27	TRBD2
TGTGCCAGCAACACACAGGGCCAGGGAAAATATGGCTACACCTTC	CASNTQGQGKYGYTF	TRBJ1-2	15	.	TRBV7-8	.
TGTGCCAGCAGCTTGGGAGGCGCCAGGGCGAATGAAAAACTGTTTTTT	CASSLGGARANEKLFF	TRBJ1-4	16	many	TRBV5-4	.
TGTGCCAGCAGTTGGACAGGGAAGTACGAGCAGTACTTC	CASSWTGKYEQYF	TRBJ2-7	13	many	TRBV11-1	TRBD1
TGTGCCAGCAGCTTGCCAGGGAGGAACTACGAGCAGTACTTC	CASSLPGRNYEQYF	TRBJ2-7	14	many	TRBV5-4	.
TGTGCCAGCTCACCACCAGGTCCGGAGACCCAGTACTTC	CASSPPGPETQYF	TRBJ2-5	13	.	TRBV18	.
TGTGCCAGCAGCCCTGCGGGAGGCCCCCCCTACAATGAGCAGTTCTTC	CASSPAGGPPYNEQFF	TRBJ2-1	16	.	TRBV21-1	.
TGTGCCAGCAGCGTAGGGGGACTAGCGGGAGGTCGTGAGCAGTTCTTC	CASSVGGLAGGREQFF	TRBJ2-1	16	few	TRBV9	TRBD2
TGCGCCAGCAGCCAAATCGGGACAAGGGGCAATGAGCAGTTCTTC	CASSQIGTRGNEQFF	TRBJ2-1	15	many	TRBV4-1	.
TGCGCCAGCAGCCGCGGCCGGGACAGGGACTACGAGCAGTACTTC	CASSRGRDRDYEQYF	TRBJ2-7	15	.	TRBV5-1	TRBD1
TGTGCCAGCAGCCCCTTGGGCACCAACAATGAGCAGTTCTTC	CASSPLGTNNEQFF	TRBJ2-1	14	many	TRBV14	.
TGTGCCAGCAGTTATGACAGGGGCACCGGGGAGCTGTTTTTT	CASSYDRGTGELFF	TRBJ2-2	14	.	TRBV6-5	TRBD1
TGTGCCAGCAGCCGTACAGGGGGCCACACTGAAGCTTTCTTT	CASSRTGGHTEAFF	TRBJ1-1	14	few	TRBV5-4	TRBD1
TGCGCCAGCAGCTTCGGGACGGAATATGGCTACACCTTC	CASSFGTEYGYTF	TRBJ1-2	13	.	TRBV5-1	.
TGTGCCAGCAGCTGGAGACTAGCGGGAGGCACAGATACGCAGTATTTT	CASSWRLAGGTDTQYF	TRBJ2-3	16	.	TRBV5-6	TRBD2
TGCGCCAGCAGCCAGCCTCTAGCGGGAGGGGGCCATGAGCAGTTCTTC	CASSQPLAGGGHEQFF	TRBJ2-1	16	.	TRBV4-3	TRBD2
TGTGCCAGCCCTCCACCTTCGACAGGCCCATCCTACAATGAGCAGTTCTTC	CASPPPSTGPSYNEQFF	TRBJ2-1	17	.	TRBV27	.
TGTGCCAGCAGGGGCCCCCTGGAGAATGAGCAGTTCTTC	CASRGPLENEQFF	TRBJ2-1	13	.	TRBV18	.
TGCGCCAGCACCCCCCTAAGTAGCGGGAGGGCCATTGAGCAGTTCTTC	CASTPLSSGRAIEQFF	TRBJ2-1	16	.	TRBV10-2	TRBD2
TGTGCCAGCAGCTTAGCCTCCAGGGGTGGCGACGAGCAGTACTTC	CASSLASRGGDEQYF	TRBJ2-7	15	few	TRBV7-6	.
TGTGCCAGCAGTTACTCGTTGCCGGATACGCAGTATTTT	CASSYSLPDTQYF	TRBJ2-3	13	.	TRBV6-6	.
TGCAGCGTTGCGAGCGGGGCCTACTCCTACAATGAGCAGTTCTTC	CSVASGAYSYNEQFF	TRBJ2-1	15	.	TRBV29-1	TRBD2
TGTGCCAGCAGCTTCCTCGGGAAGGGAACGAGCACTGAAGCTTTCTTT	CASSFLGKGTSTEAFF	TRBJ1-1	16	few	TRBV11-2	.
TGCGCCAGCAGCTTGGATCCTTCTAGCACAGATACGCAGTATTTT	CASSLDPSSTDTQYF	TRBJ2-3	15	.	TRBV5-1	.
TGTGCCTGGAGTGTAGACCTCGGGGGCAATCAGCCCCAGCATTTT	CAWSVDLGGNQPQHF	TRBJ1-5	15	few	TRBV30	.
TGTGCCAGCAGTTACCCGGGACAGGGAGGAGGCTACACCTTC	CASSYPGQGGGYTF	TRBJ1-2	14	.	TRBV6-6	TRBD1